The rows below give T cell receptor beta chains drawn from one sample of a study of T cell responses to AZD1222 COVID-19 vaccine. Assay: immunoSEQ multiplex PCR; the TCRdb copy retains only in-frame clones and omits some. Found here are around 100,000 clones, less than 90% of them singletons; the top ten hold 16%. The sample in question was peripheral blood, obtained on day 0 of AZD1222 vaccination. The receptors here all came from an adult in good health. Both conserved end residues are trimmed from each CDR3. Each record gives: V gene, J gene, D gene, CDR3 protein. The D gene is left open where the match is weak.

V: TRBV7-2; J: TRBJ1-1; D: NA; CDR3: ASSSGGLENTEAF
V: TRBV30; J: TRBJ1-2; D: NA; CDR3: AWSAPRRGNYGYT
V: TRBV7-2; J: TRBJ2-2; D: TRBD1; CDR3: ASSAGQVATGELF
V: TRBV27; J: TRBJ1-3; D: NA; CDR3: ASSPISSGNTIY
V: TRBV28; J: TRBJ1-2; D: NA; CDR3: ASSLPVGDYGYT
V: TRBV5-1; J: TRBJ1-2; D: NA; CDR3: ASSSGRGHSNGT
V: TRBV5-8; J: TRBJ2-1; D: TRBD2; CDR3: ASSLGLAGLSSYNEQF
V: TRBV3-1/TRBV3-2; J: TRBJ1-3; D: NA; CDR3: ASSQEASGNTIY
V: TRBV6-6; J: TRBJ2-5; D: TRBD2; CDR3: ASSQPGLAGGLETQY
V: TRBV2; J: TRBJ1-1; D: NA; CDR3: ASSEVPKEAF
V: TRBV15; J: TRBJ1-1; D: TRBD1; CDR3: ATSRRQGLNTEAF
V: TRBV5-1; J: TRBJ1-1; D: NA; CDR3: ASSVAQNTEAF
V: TRBV6-5; J: TRBJ2-7; D: NA; CDR3: ASSLGAGGDYEQY
V: TRBV27; J: TRBJ2-7; D: NA; CDR3: ASSPGLWFEQY
V: TRBV19; J: TRBJ2-3; D: TRBD2; CDR3: ASSGLAGDYLTDTQY
V: TRBV19; J: TRBJ2-3; D: TRBD2; CDR3: ASSIDIGTSGGSDTQY
V: TRBV20-1; J: TRBJ2-2; D: NA; CDR3: SASNPALGELF
V: TRBV15; J: TRBJ1-2; D: TRBD1; CDR3: ATSVRNRGHQYH
V: TRBV4-2; J: TRBJ1-2; D: NA; CDR3: ASSQESGARRYGYT
V: TRBV18; J: TRBJ2-1; D: TRBD2; CDR3: ASSPSQTSGYNEQF
V: TRBV5-1; J: TRBJ2-7; D: TRBD2; CDR3: ASSLRPAGGPAYEQY
V: TRBV5-5; J: TRBJ1-5; D: NA; CDR3: ASDVINSNQPQH
V: TRBV5-4; J: TRBJ2-1; D: TRBD2; CDR3: ASSFGGKPNEQF
V: TRBV9; J: TRBJ1-3; D: TRBD1; CDR3: ASSTSPGQGKWPRNTIY
V: TRBV6-5; J: TRBJ2-7; D: NA; CDR3: ASGSDRGLAQY
V: TRBV6-5; J: TRBJ2-7; D: NA; CDR3: ASSYSSGGSYEQY
V: TRBV19; J: TRBJ2-2; D: NA; CDR3: ASNVAGELF
V: TRBV7-9; J: TRBJ2-3; D: TRBD2; CDR3: ASSLTAGEADTQY
V: TRBV27; J: TRBJ2-3; D: NA; CDR3: ASSLGGGATDTQY
V: TRBV4-1; J: TRBJ2-3; D: NA; CDR3: ASSQVGVGTDTQY
V: TRBV9; J: TRBJ1-3; D: NA; CDR3: ASSAWDRSGNTIY
V: TRBV10-3; J: TRBJ1-4; D: NA; CDR3: AISSQAGSLEKLF
V: TRBV6-4; J: TRBJ2-1; D: NA; CDR3: ASSEGQGRVNEQF
V: TRBV15; J: TRBJ1-4; D: NA; CDR3: ATSRDHEKLF
V: TRBV19; J: TRBJ1-2; D: NA; CDR3: ASSIQGTFYGYT
V: TRBV28; J: TRBJ1-1; D: TRBD1; CDR3: ASRSGTGGLGTEAF
V: TRBV7-9; J: TRBJ1-1; D: NA; CDR3: ASSLAGEYGTEAF
V: TRBV7-3; J: TRBJ2-2; D: TRBD2; CDR3: ASSLTLPGLADLNTGELF
V: TRBV19; J: TRBJ2-2; D: NA; CDR3: ASSAQGRGTGELF
V: TRBV7-3; J: TRBJ2-3; D: NA; CDR3: ASSRTGSTDTQY
V: TRBV11-2; J: TRBJ1-3; D: NA; CDR3: ASRIAGNTIY
V: TRBV29-1; J: TRBJ1-2; D: NA; CDR3: SVRGRLDGYT
V: TRBV11-2; J: TRBJ2-5; D: TRBD2; CDR3: ASRKGLAGETQY
V: TRBV6-5; J: TRBJ1-2; D: TRBD1; CDR3: ASSYTGQGSGYT
V: TRBV5-1; J: TRBJ2-3; D: NA; CDR3: ASSFGPGTDTQY
V: TRBV18; J: TRBJ1-2; D: NA; CDR3: ASIQTGSEGGYT
V: TRBV19; J: TRBJ1-5; D: NA; CDR3: ASSIVGGGGQPQH
V: TRBV11-2; J: TRBJ1-4; D: TRBD1; CDR3: ASSSTGGHEKLF
V: TRBV29-1; J: TRBJ1-2; D: NA; CDR3: SVERYGQGYT
V: TRBV6-5; J: TRBJ1-4; D: NA; CDR3: ASRGVATNEKLF
V: TRBV10-3; J: TRBJ2-7; D: NA; CDR3: AISESVGVWD
V: TRBV4-1; J: TRBJ2-7; D: TRBD2; CDR3: ASSQDQGLAGSYEQY
V: TRBV6-5; J: TRBJ2-7; D: TRBD1; CDR3: ASSYSGQGRYEQY
V: TRBV3-1/TRBV3-2; J: TRBJ1-5; D: NA; CDR3: ASSQRQINQPQH
V: TRBV19; J: TRBJ2-5; D: NA; CDR3: ASSQGRGETQY
V: TRBV7-9; J: TRBJ1-2; D: NA; CDR3: ASSFGQGFDYGYT
V: TRBV15; J: TRBJ2-5; D: TRBD1; CDR3: ATSRDLGTGAETQY
V: TRBV5-4; J: TRBJ2-1; D: TRBD2; CDR3: ASSVSGGRAYSEQF
V: TRBV19; J: TRBJ2-3; D: NA; CDR3: ASSIAGGTDTQY
V: TRBV7-9; J: TRBJ1-1; D: NA; CDR3: ASSRVNTEAF